These 6 T cell receptor beta chains were sequenced from one sample in a study of OX40 agonist ivuxolimab in advanced cancers. Clones were sequenced by immunoSEQ multiplex PCR, and TCRdb holds only the in-frame ones, with some missing. This table holds 65,000 to 85,000 clones, approximately 87% found once. The material was CD4+ or CD8+ T cells sorted from blood, obtained in a trial of the OX40 agonist ivuxolimab. These receptors came from an adult with an advanced solid tumor such as melanoma, head and neck, liver or kidney cancer.

The chain links TRBV11-3 to TRBJ2-2; a weak D match, TRBD1 (6 bases). The germline V and J ends were trimmed by 4 bases and 5 bases, with 14 bases remaining between them. In germline, CDR1 is SGHNT, CDR2 YENEEA. This CDR3 has 15 residues. CDR3 sequence: CASSYTGITTGELFF. DNA for the CDR3: TGTGCCAGCAGCTACACAGGGATAACAACCGGGGAGCTGTTTTTT.

This chain links TRBV11-3 with TRBJ1-1; D is ambiguous. The CDR3 totals 13 residues. V was shortened by 1 base and J by 7 bases, with 10 bases between the two germline ends. Germline V CDR1 and CDR2: SGHNT, YENEEA. The CDR3 is CASSLGGSGEAFF. In nucleotides, the CDR3 is TGTGCCAGCAGCTTAGGAGGGAGCGGTGAAGCTTTCTTT. Variable domain in full (rest from reference TRBV11-3 and TRBJ1-1): EAGVVQSPRYKIIEKKQPVAFWCNPISGHNTLYWYLQNLGQGPELLIRYENEEAVDDSQLPKDRFSAERLKGVDSTLKIQPAELGDSAVYLCASSLGGSGEAFFGQGTRLTVV.

J is TRBJ2-4 and V is TRBV4-1; D tentatively reads TRBD1 or TRBD2 (5 bases each). The V end lost 1 base, the J end lost 8 bases, and 12 bases lay between the germline ends. The CDR3 is made up of 14 amino acids. Germline CDR1 and CDR2: MGHRA and YSYEKL. In nucleotides, the CDR3 is TGCGCCAGCAGCCAAGGAGGGGCCCCAGACATTCAGTACTTC. It codes for CASSQGGAPDIQYF.

The chain links TRBV19 to TRBJ2-6, with D hard to call. CDR1 and CDR2 from the germline V gene are LNHDA and SQIVND (reference sequence). Trimming stripped 2 bases from V and 2 bases from J, with 7 bases between. The CDR3 is 15 residues long. The CDR3 is CASSIMSAGANVLTF. The CDR3 DNA reads as TGTGCCAGTAGTATAATGTCCGCTGGGGCCAACGTCCTGACTTTC.

The genes are TRBV7-3 and TRBJ2-3, with D perhaps TRBD2 (7 bases). Germline assignment: CDR1 SGHTA and CDR2 FQGTGA. The CDR3 is 13 amino acids. The V gene lost 6 bases and the J gene lost 1 base, with 8 bases spanning the gap. This CDR3 is CASRGGGTDTQYF. The CDR3, as DNA: TGTGCCAGCAGAGGGGGGGGCACAGATACGCAGTATTTT.

V gene TRBV27 combines with J gene TRBJ2-2; tentative D call: TRBD1 (6 bases). This CDR3 region has 16 residues. Germline-derived CDR1 and CDR2 are MNHEY and SMNVEV (reference sequence). V lost 2 bases, J lost 4 bases, and 14 bases lay in between. CDR3 region: CASSLLAGAGTGELFF. The CDR3 DNA reads TGTGCCAGCAGTTTACTAGCAGGGGCGGGCACCGGGGAGCTGTTTTTT.